The 21 T cell receptor beta chains reported below all come from one sample, sequenced in a study of OX40 agonist ivuxolimab in advanced cancers. The data were produced by immunoSEQ multiplex PCR, yet TCRdb's version contains in-frame clones alone and is incomplete. The sample yields tens of thousands of clones, about 92% seen once. Source: CD4+ or CD8+ T cells sorted from blood, taken in a trial of the OX40 agonist ivuxolimab. The receptors derive from an adult with an advanced solid tumor such as melanoma, head and neck, liver or kidney cancer.

The chain recombines TRBV6-5 with TRBJ1-1, with D unresolved. This CDR3 has 14 residues. CDR1 MNHEY and CDR2 SVGAGI come from the germline V gene. Trimming pared 2 bases from V and 0 bases from J, leaving 7 bases between. The CDR3 here is CASSYLLMNTEAFF. DNA for the CDR3: TGTGCCAGCAGTTACCTTCTCATGAACACTGAAGCTTTCTTT.

This clone was counted a single time. J is TRBJ2-3 and V is TRBV6-1, with a weak D call TRBD2 (7 bases). Between the trimmed V and J ends, which lost 4 bases and 5 bases, there was a span of 22 bases. Germline assignment: CDR1 MNHNS and CDR2 SASEGT. The length of the CDR3 is 17 residues. This CDR3 reads CASSGQRGGDLGDTQYF. CDR3 DNA sequence: TGTGCCAGCAGTGGGCAGAGGGGGGGCGACCTAGGAGATACGCAGTATTTT.

The J gene is TRBJ2-7, the V gene TRBV28, with TRBD1 matching over 8 bases. This CDR3 contains 16 residues. Germline assignment: CDR1 MDHEN and CDR2 SYDVKM. Trimming took 5 bases from V and 2 from J; bases not matched to a gene: 11. The CDR3 is CASSTDRAKLTYEQYV. CDR3 sequence (DNA): TGTGCCAGCAGTACGGACAGGGCAAAGCTAACCTACGAGCAGTACGTC.

The count of this clone is one. The CDR3 coding sequence is TGTGCCAGTAGTATTCCCTCGACAGTTAACTATGGCTACACCTTC. Protein sequence: CASSIPSTVNYGYTF. The chain has TRBV19 and TRBJ1-2; TRBD1 is a possible D gene (5 bases). The CDR3 is made up of 15 amino acids. Germline V gene lookup returns CDR1 LNHDA and CDR2 SQIVND (reference sequence). V lost 3 bases and J 1 base, leaving 12 bases between the germline ends.

This CDR3 is CASSSWQGDTGELFF. The DNA for the CDR3 is TGTGCCAGCAGCTCTTGGCAGGGAGACACCGGGGAGCTGTTTTTT. The V and J genes are TRBV5-8 and TRBJ2-2, with D perhaps given as TRBD1 or TRBD2 (5 bases each). The CDR3 consists of 15 residues. V was clipped by 3 bases and J by 3 bases, with 12 bases between them. The V gene's germline CDR1 is SGHTS and CDR2 YDEGEE.

The chain combines TRBV7-8 with TRBJ1-1, with 9 bases fitting TRBD1. After removal of 3 bases from V and 4 bases from J, the junction contained 12 bases not matched to a gene. The germline CDR1 and CDR2 sequences are SGHVS and FQNEAQ. The CDR3 runs 17 residues. The chain's CDR3 is CASSFLQGAQSVTEAFF. The CDR3 DNA reads TGTGCCAGCAGCTTTTTACAGGGGGCTCAAAGCGTCACTGAAGCTTTCTTT.

V is TRBV6-6 and J is TRBJ1-6; TRBD1 agrees at 8 bases. After removal of 3 bases from V and 5 bases from J, the junction contained 6 bases not matched to a gene. The CDR3 extends over 16 amino acids. Per germline, CDR1 MNHNY and CDR2 SVGAGI (reference sequence). In DNA, the CDR3 is TGTGCCAGCAGTTATCCGAACAGGGGGAATAATTCACCCCTCCACTTT. Protein product: CASSYPNRGNNSPLHF.

This sequence joins TRBV11-3 and TRBJ2-5; the match to TRBD1 covers 9 bases. The germline gives CDR1 SGHNT, CDR2 YENEEA. J gave up 3 bases and V 5 bases, and 4 bases lay outside the gene matches. This CDR3 is built from 14 residues. The CDR3 DNA follows: TGTGCCAGCAGCATGGGACAGGGTAAAGAGACCCAGTACTTC. This sequence encodes CASSMGQGKETQYF.

This chain links TRBV2 with TRBJ1-2; D is perhaps TRBD1 (5 bases). The CDR3 has 12 amino acids. Germline CDR1 is SNHLY and CDR2 is FYNNEI. V dropped 2 bases and J dropped 5 bases, with 6 bases sitting between them. The CDR3 is CASSEKGYGYTF. In nucleotides, the CDR3 is TGTGCCAGCAGTGAAAAGGGGTATGGCTACACCTTC.

This chain connects TRBV12-5 to TRBJ2-5; TRBD2 agrees at 11 bases. The CDR3 consists of 16 residues. Germline-derived CDR1 and CDR2 are LGHNT and FRNRAP. V dropped 1 base and J dropped 4; count of bases not matched to a gene: 5. CDR3 amino acids: CASGLGPTSGVETQYF. CDR3 nucleotide sequence: TGTGCTAGTGGTTTGGGGCCGACTAGCGGGGTAGAGACCCAGTACTTC.

V gene TRBV27 combines with J gene TRBJ1-6; unclear D gene. Germline assignment: CDR1 MNHEY and CDR2 SMNVEV (reference sequence). The V end was cut by 7 bases, the J end by 0 bases, with 16 bases between. The CDR3 spans 17 residues. DNA of the CDR3: TGTGCCAGCACCCCCAGACGAGGTCCCTCCTATAATTCACCCCTCCACTTT. It translates to CASTPRRGPSYNSPLHF.

The chain recombines TRBV28 with TRBJ1-3; D unclear. The CDR3 totals 16 residues. Germline V lookup: CDR1 MDHEN, CDR2 SYDVKM. V was cut by 5 bases and J by 0 bases, with 14 bases left in between. For the CDR3, the DNA is TGTGCCAGCAGTCCCCCGCCGGGGAACTCTGGAAACACCATATATTTT. Translated, it gives CASSPPPGNSGNTIYF.

V and J are TRBV19 and TRBJ2-2; possible D gene TRBD1, 5 bases. V was pared by 4 bases and J by 2 bases, with 8 bases between. CDR3 length equals 14 residues. Germline V gene lookup returns CDR1 LNHDA and CDR2 SQIVND (reference sequence). The CDR3 here is CASSNQGNTGELFF. The CDR3 nucleotides read TGTGCCAGTAGTAATCAGGGAAACACCGGGGAGCTGTTTTTT.

The gene calls are TRBV5-1 and TRBJ2-5; TRBD2 is a possible D gene (7 bases). This CDR3 comprises 17 residues. V lost 4 bases and J lost 3, with 22 bases in between. Germline lookup yields CDR1 SGHRS and CDR2 YFSETQ. In nucleotides, the CDR3 is TGCGCCAGCAGCCAATGGAGACCGGGGGGCCCTAAAGAGACCCAGTACTTC. This translates into CASSQWRPGGPKETQYF.

V gene TRBV6-1 combines with J gene TRBJ1-1, with no clear D. The germline V and J ends were trimmed by 5 bases and 1 base, with 11 bases remaining between them. CDR3 length: 14 amino acids. Germline CDR1 reads MNHNS; CDR2 reads SASEGT. The CDR3 DNA follows: TGTGCCAGCAGTAAAACCCCACAGAACACTGAAGCTTTCTTT. Amino acid sequence: CASSKTPQNTEAFF.

The chain uses TRBV19 and TRBJ2-2; 10 nucleotides agree with TRBD1. Losses at the gene ends were 4 bases for V and 4 bases for J; bases not matched to a gene: 3. This CDR3 region has 15 residues. Germline V lookup: CDR1 LNHDA, CDR2 SQIVND (reference sequence). The CDR3 DNA is TGTGCCAGTAGTAGACAGGGGGCAACCACCGGGGAGCTGTTTTTT. Its translation is CASSRQGATTGELFF. Complete variable domain (other parts from reference TRBV19 and TRBJ2-2): DGGITQSPKYLFRKEGQNVTLSCEQNLNHDAMYWYRQDPGQGLRLIYYSQIVNDFQKGDIAEGYSVSREKKESFPLTVTSAQKNPTAFYLCASSRQGATTGELFFGEGSRLTVL.

This rearrangement joins TRBV6-4 to TRBJ2-1; maybe TRBD2 (7 bases). The V end was cut by 3 bases, the J end by 7 bases, with 16 bases between. Germline CDR1 reads MRHNA; CDR2 reads SNTAGT. CDR3 length: 15 residues. In DNA, the CDR3 is TGTGCCAGCAGTGAGGGGGGGGGCCTTTGGAATGAGCAGTTCTTC. Its protein product is CASSEGGGLWNEQFF.

This chain uses TRBV5-1 with TRBJ1-1; possible D gene TRBD1, 6 bases. Trimming removed 4 bases from V and 4 bases from J, with 14 bases in between. This CDR3 has 14 residues. Germline CDR1 is SGHRS and CDR2 is YFSETQ. For the CDR3, the DNA is TGCGCCAGCAGCCCAACAGGGATCAGCACTGAAGCTTTCTTT. Translation gives CASSPTGISTEAFF.

The chain uses TRBV29-1 and TRBJ2-5; a weak D match, TRBD2 (5 bases). The germline V gene encodes CDR1 SQVTM and CDR2 ANQGSEA. The CDR3 consists of 13 residues. The germline V and J ends were trimmed by 4 bases and 4 bases, with 13 bases remaining between them. The CDR3 protein is CSVVASPGETQYF. Here the CDR3 DNA reads TGCAGCGTTGTGGCTAGCCCGGGAGAGACCCAGTACTTC. The complete variable domain, with remaining parts taken from reference TRBV29-1 and TRBJ2-5, reads SAVISQKPSRDICQRGTSLTIQCQVDSQVTMMFWYRQQPGQSLTLIATANQGSEATYESGFVIDKFPISRPNLTFSTLTVSNMSPEDSSIYLCSVVASPGETQYFGPGTRLLVL.

As regards this clone: Other nucleotide sequences in the sample specify the same CDR3. The genes are TRBV4-1 and TRBJ1-6, with 8 nucleotides matching TRBD1. The CDR3 is 14 residues long. Germline V gene lookup returns CDR1 MGHRA and CDR2 YSYEKL. The junction had 4 bases not matched to a gene; V was cut back by 6 bases and J by 6 bases. The CDR3 bases are TGCGCCAGCAGTCTGACAGGGGCTAATTCACCCCTCCACTTT. Translated: CASSLTGANSPLHF.

This sequence joins TRBV5-6 and TRBJ1-1; TRBD1 aligns across 7 bases. V trimming: 0 bases; J trimming: 4 bases; junction bases outside the gene matches: 12. The CDR3 has 17 amino acids. Germline-derived CDR1 and CDR2 are SGHDT and YYEEEE. As DNA, the CDR3 is TGTGCCAGCAGCTTGGGTGGGACAGCAGTCTCCGGCACTGAAGCTTTCTTT. Protein product: CASSLGGTAVSGTEAFF.